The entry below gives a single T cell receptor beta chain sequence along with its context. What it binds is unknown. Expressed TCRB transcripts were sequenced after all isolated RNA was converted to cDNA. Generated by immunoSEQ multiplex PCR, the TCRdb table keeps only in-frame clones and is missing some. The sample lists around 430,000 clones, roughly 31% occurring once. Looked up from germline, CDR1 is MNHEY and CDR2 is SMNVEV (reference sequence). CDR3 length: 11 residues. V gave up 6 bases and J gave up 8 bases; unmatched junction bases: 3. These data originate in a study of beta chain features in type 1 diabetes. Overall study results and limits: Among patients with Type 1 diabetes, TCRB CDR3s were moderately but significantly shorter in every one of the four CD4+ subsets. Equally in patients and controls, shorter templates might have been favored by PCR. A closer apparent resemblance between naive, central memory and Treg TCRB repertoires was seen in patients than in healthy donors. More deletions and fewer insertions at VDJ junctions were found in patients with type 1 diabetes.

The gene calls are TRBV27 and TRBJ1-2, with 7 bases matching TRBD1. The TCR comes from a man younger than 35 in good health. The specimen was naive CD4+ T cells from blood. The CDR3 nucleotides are TGTGCCAGCAGGCACAGGGGAGGCTACACCTTC. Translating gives CASRHRGGYTF.